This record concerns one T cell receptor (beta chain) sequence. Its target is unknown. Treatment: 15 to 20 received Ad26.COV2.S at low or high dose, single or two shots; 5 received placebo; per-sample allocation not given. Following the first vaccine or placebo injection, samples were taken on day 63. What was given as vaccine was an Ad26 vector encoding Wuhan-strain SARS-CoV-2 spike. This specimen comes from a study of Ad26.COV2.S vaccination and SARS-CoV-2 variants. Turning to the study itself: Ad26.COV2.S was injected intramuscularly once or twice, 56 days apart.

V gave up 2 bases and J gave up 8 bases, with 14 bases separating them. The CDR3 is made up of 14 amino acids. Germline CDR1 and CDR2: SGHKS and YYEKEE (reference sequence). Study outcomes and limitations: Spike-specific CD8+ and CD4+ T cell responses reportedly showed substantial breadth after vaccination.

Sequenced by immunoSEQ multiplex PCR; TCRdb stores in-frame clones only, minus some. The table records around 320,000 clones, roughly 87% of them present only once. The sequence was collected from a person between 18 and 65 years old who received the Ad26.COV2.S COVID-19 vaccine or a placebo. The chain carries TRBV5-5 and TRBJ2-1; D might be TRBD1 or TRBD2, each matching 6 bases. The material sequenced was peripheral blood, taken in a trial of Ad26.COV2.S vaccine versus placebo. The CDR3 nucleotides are TGTGCCAGCAGCTTCGGGTGGGGGGCCTATGAGCAGTTCTTC. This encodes CASSFGWGAYEQFF.